This T cell receptor (beta chain) was obtained from a study of neurological immune-mediated disorders. General study findings and limits: The study found the most TCR clonal expansion in HTLV-1-associated myelopathy and the least in multiple sclerosis, below healthy controls.

The output of every sequencing run, over 170 million TCR-beta sequences, came from 15-18 subjects. MiXCR, run by TCRdb on the 5' RACE reads, gives a single entry per CDR3 protein. Of under 85,000 distinct CDR3 sequences in the sample, around 10% are singletons; the top ten hold around 2%. This CDR3 contains 15 residues. Germline V lookup: CDR1 SEHNR, CDR2 FQNEAQ (reference sequence). On this clonotype itself: Its specificity is unknown. A junction boundary mismatches the germline segment, possibly from a read error.

Blood bank volunteers in Maryland, USA, served as healthy controls. The receptor comes from a man aged 35 to 55 in good health. Input material: PBMCs. This chain joins TRBV7-9 and TRBJ2-1; TRBD1 matches 9 bases. The CDR3 sequence: CASSLFGTGKNEKFF. In DNA form, the CDR3 reads TGTGCCAGCAGCTTATTCGGGACAGGGAAGAATGAGAAGTTCTTC.